Sequencing of this TCR beta chain was carried out in a study of blood T cell repertoires in COVID-19. This clone was detected ten times or more. Different DNA sequences within this sample yield the same CDR3. V was pared by 3 bases and J by 3 bases, with 8 bases between. Germline loops: CDR1 KGHSH, CDR2 LQKENI. The CDR3 extends over 13 amino acids. Residents of over 20 US areas, aged roughly 18 to 89 years, made up the participants. The data were produced by immunoSEQ multiplex PCR, yet TCRdb's version contains in-frame clones alone and is incomplete. This sample carries some 160,000 clones, 75% to 85% of them seen once, and the ten largest clones take 3% to 3.5%.

The chain employs TRBV18 and TRBJ2-5; D unclear. Sequences were obtained from PBMCs or T cells enriched from blood (not recorded which). The clonotype comes from a woman between 55 and 75 years old who had recovered from COVID-19. This CDR3 reads CASSPGLKETQYF. CDR3 nucleotide sequence: TGTGCCAGCTCACCTGGCTTGAAAGAGACCCAGTACTTC.